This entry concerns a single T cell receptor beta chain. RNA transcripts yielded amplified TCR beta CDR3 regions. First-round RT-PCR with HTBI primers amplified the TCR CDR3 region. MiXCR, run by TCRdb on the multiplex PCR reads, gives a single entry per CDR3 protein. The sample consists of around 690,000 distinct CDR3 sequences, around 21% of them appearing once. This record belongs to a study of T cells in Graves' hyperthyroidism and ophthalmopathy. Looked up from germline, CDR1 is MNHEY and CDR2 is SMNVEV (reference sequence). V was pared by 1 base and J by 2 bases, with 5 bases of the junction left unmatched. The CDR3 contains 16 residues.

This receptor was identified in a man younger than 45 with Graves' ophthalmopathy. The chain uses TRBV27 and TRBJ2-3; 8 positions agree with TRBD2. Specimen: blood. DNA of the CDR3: TGTGCCAGCAGTTTATACGGGAGGGGGAACACAGATACGCAGTATTTT. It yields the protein CASSLYGRGNTDTQYF.